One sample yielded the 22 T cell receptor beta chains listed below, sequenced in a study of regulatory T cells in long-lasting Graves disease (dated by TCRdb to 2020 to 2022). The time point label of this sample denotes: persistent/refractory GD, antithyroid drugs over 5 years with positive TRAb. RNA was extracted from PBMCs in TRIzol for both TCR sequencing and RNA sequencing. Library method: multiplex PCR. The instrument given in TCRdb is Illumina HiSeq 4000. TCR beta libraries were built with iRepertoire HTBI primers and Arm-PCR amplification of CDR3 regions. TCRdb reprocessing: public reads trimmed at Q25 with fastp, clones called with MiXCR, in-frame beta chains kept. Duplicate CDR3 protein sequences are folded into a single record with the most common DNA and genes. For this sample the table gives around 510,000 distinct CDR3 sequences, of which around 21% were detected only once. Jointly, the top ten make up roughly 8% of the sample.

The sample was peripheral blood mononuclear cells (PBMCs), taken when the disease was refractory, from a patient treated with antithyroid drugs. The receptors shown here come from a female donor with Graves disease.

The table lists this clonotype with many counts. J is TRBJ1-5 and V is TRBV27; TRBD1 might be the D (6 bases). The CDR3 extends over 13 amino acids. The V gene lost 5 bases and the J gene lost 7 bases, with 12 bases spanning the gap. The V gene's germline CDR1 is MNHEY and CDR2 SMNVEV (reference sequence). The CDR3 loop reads CASSDRPGQPQHF. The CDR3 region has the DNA TGTGCCAGCAGTGACAGGCCAGGCCAGCCCCAGCATTTT.

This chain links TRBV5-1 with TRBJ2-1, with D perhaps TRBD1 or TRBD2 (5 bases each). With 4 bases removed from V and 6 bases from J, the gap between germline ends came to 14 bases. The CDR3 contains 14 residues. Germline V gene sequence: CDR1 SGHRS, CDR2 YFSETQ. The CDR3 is CASSPGRDVNEQFF. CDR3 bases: TGCGCCAGCAGCCCGGGAAGGGACGTCAATGAGCAGTTCTTC.

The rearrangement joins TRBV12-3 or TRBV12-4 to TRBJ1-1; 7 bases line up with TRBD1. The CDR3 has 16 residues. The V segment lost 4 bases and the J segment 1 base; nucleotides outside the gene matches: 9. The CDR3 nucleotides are TGTGCCAGCAGTTCAACAGGGGTCGTTAAGAACACTGAAGCTTTCTTT. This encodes CASSSTGVVKNTEAFF.

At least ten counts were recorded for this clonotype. The CDR3 loop reads CASSANSGHGYTF. CDR3 DNA sequence: TGCGCCAGCAGCGCGAACAGTGGTCATGGCTACACCTTC. This chain uses TRBV5-1 with TRBJ1-2; D uncertain. Germline assignment: CDR1 SGHRS and CDR2 YFSETQ. V lost 4 bases, J lost 6 bases, and 13 bases lay in between. The CDR3 is 13 amino acids. Complete variable domain (other parts from reference TRBV5-1 and TRBJ1-2): KAGVTQTPRYLIKTRGQQVTLSCSPISGHRSVSWYQQTPGQGLQFLFEYFSETQRNKGNFPGRFSGRQFSNSRSEMNVSTLELGDSALYLCASSANSGHGYTFGSGTRLTVV.

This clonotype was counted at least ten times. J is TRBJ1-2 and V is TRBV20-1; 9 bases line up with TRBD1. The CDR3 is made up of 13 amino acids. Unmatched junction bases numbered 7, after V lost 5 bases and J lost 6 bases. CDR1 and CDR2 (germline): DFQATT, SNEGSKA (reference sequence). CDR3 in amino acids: CSAYTGTGNGYTF. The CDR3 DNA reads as TGCAGTGCTTACACCGGGACAGGGAATGGCTACACCTTC.

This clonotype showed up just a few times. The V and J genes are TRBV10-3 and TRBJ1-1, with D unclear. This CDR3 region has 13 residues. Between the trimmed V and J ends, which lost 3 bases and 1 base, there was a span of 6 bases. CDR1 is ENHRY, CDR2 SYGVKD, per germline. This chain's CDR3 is CAISEAENTEAFF. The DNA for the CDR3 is TGTGCCATCAGTGAAGCGGAGAACACTGAAGCTTTCTTT.

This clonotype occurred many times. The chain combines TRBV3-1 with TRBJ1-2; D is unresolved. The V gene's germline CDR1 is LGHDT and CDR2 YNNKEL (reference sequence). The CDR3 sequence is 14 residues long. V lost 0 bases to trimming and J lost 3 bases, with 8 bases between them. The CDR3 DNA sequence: TGTGCCAGCAGCCAAGATCAAAGGGACTATGGCTACACCTTC. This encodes CASSQDQRDYGYTF.

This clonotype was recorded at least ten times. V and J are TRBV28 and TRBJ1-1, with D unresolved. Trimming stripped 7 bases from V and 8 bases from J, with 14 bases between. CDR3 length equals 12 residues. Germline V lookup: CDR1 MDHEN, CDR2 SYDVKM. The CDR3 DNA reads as TGTGCCAGCAACTCTGCCAAAAGAGAAGCTTTCTTT. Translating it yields CASNSAKREAFF.

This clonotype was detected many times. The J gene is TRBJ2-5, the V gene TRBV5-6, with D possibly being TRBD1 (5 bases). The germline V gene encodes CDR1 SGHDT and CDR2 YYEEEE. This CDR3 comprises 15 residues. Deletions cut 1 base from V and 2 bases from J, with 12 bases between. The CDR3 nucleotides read TGTGCCAGCAGCTTGAATTCAGGGCTTCAAGAGACCCAGTACTTC. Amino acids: CASSLNSGLQETQYF.

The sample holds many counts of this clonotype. This chain's CDR3 is CASSQPGLAGYRQETQYF. CDR3 bases: TGTGCCAGCAGCCAGCCTGGACTAGCGGGATATAGGCAAGAGACCCAGTACTTC. This sequence joins TRBV3-1 and TRBJ2-5; 12 positions agree with TRBD2. Germline V gives CDR1 LGHDT, CDR2 YNNKEL (reference sequence). This CDR3 region has 18 residues. The J segment lost 2 bases and the V segment lost 3 bases, leaving 10 bases of the junction unmatched.

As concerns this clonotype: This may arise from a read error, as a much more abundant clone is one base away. The CDR3 here is CASPGAAGELFF. CDR3 nucleotide sequence: TGTGCCAGCCCCGGTGCCGCCGGGGAGCTGTTTTTT. The J gene is TRBJ2-2, the V gene TRBV6-1; D not certain. V gave up 8 bases and J gave up 6 bases, with 10 bases separating them. Germline lookup yields CDR1 MNHNS and CDR2 SASEGT. The CDR3 runs to 12 residues.

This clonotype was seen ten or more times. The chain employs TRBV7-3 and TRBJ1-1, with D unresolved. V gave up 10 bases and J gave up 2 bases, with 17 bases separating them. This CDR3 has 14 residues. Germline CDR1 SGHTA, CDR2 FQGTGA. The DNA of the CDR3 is TGTGCCAACGGACCTTATTGGGTAAACACTGAAGCTTTCTTT. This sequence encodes CANGPYWVNTEAFF. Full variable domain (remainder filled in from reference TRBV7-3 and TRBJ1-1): GAGVSQTPSNKVTEKGKYVELRCDPISGHTALYWYRQSLGQGPEFLIYFQGTGAADDSGLPNDRFFAVRPEGSVSTLKIQRTERGDSAVYLCANGPYWVNTEAFFGQGTRLTVV.

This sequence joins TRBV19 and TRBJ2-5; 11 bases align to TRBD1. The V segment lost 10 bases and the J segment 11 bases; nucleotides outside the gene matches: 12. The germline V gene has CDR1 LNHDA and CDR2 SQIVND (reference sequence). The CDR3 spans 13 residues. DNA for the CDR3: TGTGCCACCTCAACGGACAGGGGGCGAGAGCAGTACTTC. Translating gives CATSTDRGREQYF. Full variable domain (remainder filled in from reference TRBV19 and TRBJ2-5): DGGITQSPKYLFRKEGQNVTLSCEQNLNHDAMYWYRQDPGQGLRLIYYSQIVNDFQKGDIAEGYSVSREKKESFPLTVTSAQKNPTAFYLCATSTDRGREQYFGPGTRLLVL.

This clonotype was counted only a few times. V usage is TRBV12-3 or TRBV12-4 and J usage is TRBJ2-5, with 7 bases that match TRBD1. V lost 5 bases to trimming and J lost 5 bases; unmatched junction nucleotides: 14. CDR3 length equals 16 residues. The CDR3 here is CASSHGQDLWSETQYF. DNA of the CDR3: TGTGCCAGCAGTCACGGACAGGACTTATGGTCGGAGACCCAGTACTTC.

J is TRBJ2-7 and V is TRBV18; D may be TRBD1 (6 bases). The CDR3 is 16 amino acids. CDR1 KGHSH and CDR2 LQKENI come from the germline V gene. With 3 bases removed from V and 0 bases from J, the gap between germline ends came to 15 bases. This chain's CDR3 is CASSPVRTARSYEQYF. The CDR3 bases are TGTGCCAGCTCACCGGTGCGGACAGCCCGCTCCTACGAGCAGTACTTC.

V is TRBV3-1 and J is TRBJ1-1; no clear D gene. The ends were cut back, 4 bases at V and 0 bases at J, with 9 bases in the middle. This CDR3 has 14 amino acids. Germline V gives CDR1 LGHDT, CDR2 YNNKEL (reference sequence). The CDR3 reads CASSPVPMNTEAFF. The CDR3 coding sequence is TGTGCCAGCAGCCCCGTTCCAATGAACACTGAAGCTTTCTTT.

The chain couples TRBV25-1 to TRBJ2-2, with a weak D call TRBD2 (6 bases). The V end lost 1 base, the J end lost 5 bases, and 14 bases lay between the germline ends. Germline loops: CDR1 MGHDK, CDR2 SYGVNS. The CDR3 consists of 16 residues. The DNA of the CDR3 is TGTGCCAGCAGTGAATCCTCGGTGGGGGGAACCGGGGAGCTGTTTTTT. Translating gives CASSESSVGGTGELFF. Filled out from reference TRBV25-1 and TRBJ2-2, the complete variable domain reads EADIYQTPRYLVIGTGKKITLECSQTMGHDKMYWYQQDPGMELHLIHYSYGVNSTEKGDLSSESTVSRIRTEHFPLTLESARPSHTSQYLCASSESSVGGTGELFFGEGSRLTVL.

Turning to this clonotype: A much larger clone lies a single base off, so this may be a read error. Written as DNA, the CDR3 is TGTGCCAGCAGCTACCCACTAGCGGGAGGCTCCTACGAGCAGTACTTC. It specifies CASSYPLAGGSYEQYF. The V gene is TRBV7-2, the J gene TRBJ2-7, with 12 positions matching TRBD2. Germline CDR1 and CDR2: SGHTA and FQGNSA. The CDR3 consists of 16 residues. The J segment lost 0 bases and the V segment lost 4 bases, leaving 4 bases of the junction unmatched.

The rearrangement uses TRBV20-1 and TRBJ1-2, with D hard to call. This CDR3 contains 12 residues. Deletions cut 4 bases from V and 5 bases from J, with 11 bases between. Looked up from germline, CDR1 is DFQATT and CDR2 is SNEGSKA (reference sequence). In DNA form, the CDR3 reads TGCAGTGCTAATCTGGGCTTATATGGCTACACCTTC. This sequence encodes CSANLGLYGYTF.

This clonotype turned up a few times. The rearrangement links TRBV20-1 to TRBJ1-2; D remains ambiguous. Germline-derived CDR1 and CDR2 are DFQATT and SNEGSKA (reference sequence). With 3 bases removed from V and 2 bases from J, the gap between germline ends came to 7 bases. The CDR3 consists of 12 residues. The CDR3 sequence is CSARSANYGYTF. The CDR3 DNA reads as TGCAGTGCTAGGAGTGCCAACTATGGCTACACCTTC.

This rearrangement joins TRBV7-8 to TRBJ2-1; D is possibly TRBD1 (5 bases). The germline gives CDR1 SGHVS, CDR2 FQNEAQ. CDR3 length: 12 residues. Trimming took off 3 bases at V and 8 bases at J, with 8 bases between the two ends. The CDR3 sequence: CASSFEGDEQFF. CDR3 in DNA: TGTGCCAGCAGCTTTGAAGGGGATGAGCAGTTCTTC.

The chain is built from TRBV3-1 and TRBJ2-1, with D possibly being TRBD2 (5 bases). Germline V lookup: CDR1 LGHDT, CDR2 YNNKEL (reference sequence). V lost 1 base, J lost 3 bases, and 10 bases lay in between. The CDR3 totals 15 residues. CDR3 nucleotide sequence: TGTGCCAGCAGCCAAGTGCTAGCAGACTACAATGAGCAGTTCTTC. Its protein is CASSQVLADYNEQFF.